These 29 T cell receptor beta chains came from one sample sequenced in a study of blood T cell repertoires in COVID-19. This table comes from immunoSEQ multiplex PCR, and its TCRdb copy is limited to in-frame clones, with some not included. The sample contains roughly 80,000 clones, 60% to 80% of which appear only once. Sample: peripheral blood. Receptor source: a man aged 65-85 years with active or convalescent COVID-19.

This clone came up a few times. The V call is TRBV6-5, the J call TRBJ1-4; no reliable D call. CDR1 and CDR2 from the germline V gene are MNHEY and SVGAGI. This CDR3 is 13 amino acids long. Trimming stripped 8 bases from V and 8 bases from J, with 15 bases between. CDR3 protein: CASREGSYEKLFF. CDR3 nucleotide sequence: TGTGCCAGCCGGGAGGGTAGTTACGAAAAACTGTTTTTT.

V gene TRBV4-2 combines with J gene TRBJ1-1; 12 nucleotides match TRBD1. CDR1 is LGHNA and CDR2 is YNFKEQ in the germline V gene. CDR3 length equals 16 residues. With V trimmed by 3 bases and J by 5 bases, 7 bases remained unmatched. The CDR3 DNA is TGTGCCAGCAGCCACGGGGACAGGGGGCGTCGGACTGAAGCTTTCTTT. Amino acids: CASSHGDRGRRTEAFF.

The chain is built from TRBV5-4 and TRBJ1-5; 8 bases align to TRBD1. J was trimmed by 0 bases and V by 4 bases; bases with no gene match: 3. CDR1 is SGHNT, CDR2 YYREEE, per germline (reference sequence). The CDR3 covers 15 residues. The CDR3 DNA is TGTGCCAGCAGCCAGGGGGCAAATAGCAATCAGCCCCAGCATTTT. Protein: CASSQGANSNQPQHF.

This clone has just a few counts. In nucleotides, the CDR3 is TGTGCCAGCAGGCAGGGTGGTGAAAAACTGTTTTTT. Protein product: CASRQGGEKLFF. This chain joins TRBV6-5 and TRBJ1-4; TRBD1 is a possible D gene (5 bases). V lost 6 bases and J 7 bases, leaving 9 bases between the germline ends. This CDR3 spans 12 amino acids. CDR1 MNHEY and CDR2 SVGAGI come from the germline V gene.

The genes are TRBV5-1 and TRBJ1-5; TRBD1 matches 10 bases. The V gene end was trimmed by 6 bases and the J gene end by 7 bases; junction bases not matched to a gene: 22. The CDR3 loop spans 19 amino acids. From germline, CDR1 is SGHRS and CDR2 YFSETQ. The CDR3 region has the DNA TGCGCCAGCATCGGTGGGGTGGGGACCGGGACAGGGGATGAGCAGCCCCAGCATTTT. Translated: CASIGGVGTGTGDEQPQHF.

The chain uses TRBV30 and TRBJ1-3, with D maybe TRBD1 (5 bases). This CDR3 region has 14 residues. Germline CDR1 is GTSNPN and CDR2 is SVGIG (reference sequence). The ends were cut back, 0 bases at V and 0 bases at J, with 6 bases in the middle. CDR3 loop: CAWSVTGSGNTIYF. The DNA of the CDR3 is TGTGCCTGGAGTGTTACAGGCTCTGGAAACACCATATATTTT.

The V and J genes are TRBV30 and TRBJ2-7, with a possible D match to TRBD2 (6 bases). Trimming removed 1 base at V and 5 bases at J, with 15 bases between. CDR1 is GTSNPN and CDR2 is SVGIG in the germline V gene (reference sequence). The CDR3 extends over 14 amino acids. CDR3 residues: CAWSAGTVPNEQYF. CDR3 coding DNA: TGTGCCTGGAGTGCGGGGACTGTCCCGAACGAGCAGTACTTC.

The V gene is TRBV11-3, the J gene TRBJ2-5; a possible D gene is TRBD1 (6 bases). The V gene lost 3 bases and the J gene lost 3 bases, with 8 bases spanning the gap. CDR3 length: 13 residues. Germline V lookup: CDR1 SGHNT, CDR2 YENEEA. CDR3 region: CASSFGQKETQYF. In DNA form, the CDR3 reads TGTGCCAGCAGCTTCGGACAGAAAGAGACCCAGTACTTC.

The chain recombines TRBV28 with TRBJ2-1; 10 bases agree with TRBD2. The junction had 4 bases not matched to a gene; V was cut back by 6 bases and J by 8 bases. This CDR3 has 13 amino acids. Germline V gene sequence: CDR1 MDHEN, CDR2 SYDVKM. The CDR3 is CASRSGGGHEQFF. CDR3 sequence (DNA): TGTGCCAGCAGAAGCGGGGGGGGACATGAGCAGTTCTTC.

This chain joins TRBV12-5 and TRBJ1-6, with D hard to call. Germline V gives CDR1 LGHNT, CDR2 FRNRAP. The CDR3 is made up of 15 amino acids. Trimming cost V 7 bases and J 6 bases, with 16 bases left between them. Here the CDR3 reads CASADPESINSPLHF. The CDR3 nucleotides are TGTGCTAGTGCCGACCCGGAGTCCATTAATTCACCCCTCCACTTT. Based on the CDR3 plus reference TRBV12-5 and TRBJ1-6, the full variable domain is DARVTQTPRHKVTEMGQEVTMRCQPILGHNTVFWYRQTMMQGLELLAYFRNRAPLDDSGMPKDRFSAEMPDATLATLKIQPSEPRDSAVYFCASADPESINSPLHFGNGTRLTVT.

This clone was picked up many times. The chain uses TRBV7-9 and TRBJ2-7, with no clear D. Looked up from germline, CDR1 is SEHNR and CDR2 is FQNEAQ (reference sequence). This CDR3 comprises 13 residues. V dropped 1 base and J dropped 6 bases, with 10 bases sitting between them. The DNA of the CDR3 is TGTGCCAGCAGCTTAGTCCCAACTACCGAGCAGTACTTC. Translating gives CASSLVPTTEQYF.

This chain links TRBV6-2 or TRBV6-3 with TRBJ2-7; D ambiguous. The germline gives CDR1 MNHEY, CDR2 SVGEGT. V was cut by 6 bases and J by 3 bases, with 6 bases left in between. The CDR3 sequence is 11 residues long. The CDR3 bases are TGTGCCAGCAGCTCCTTCTACGAGCAGTACTTC. It encodes CASSSFYEQYF.

V and J are TRBV2 and TRBJ1-4, with a weak D call TRBD1 (6 bases). Trimming took 5 bases from V and 11 from J, leaving 12 bases between them. The CDR3 is 12 amino acids. Germline-derived CDR1 and CDR2 are SNHLY and FYNNEI. The CDR3 DNA sequence: TGTGCCAGCAGTACGGACAGCTTGAAACTGTTTTTT. Amino acid sequence: CASSTDSLKLFF. Using reference TRBV2 and TRBJ1-4 for the parts outside the CDR3, the full variable domain is EPEVTQTPSHQVTQMGQEVILRCVPISNHLYFYWYRQILGQKVEFLVSFYNNEISEKSEIFDDQFSVERPDGSNFTLKIRSTKLEDSAMYFCASSTDSLKLFFGSGTQLSVL.

This clone has only a few counts. The chain uses TRBV7-7 and TRBJ2-2; TRBD1 agrees at 9 bases. The CDR3 runs to 15 residues. Per germline, CDR1 SSHAT and CDR2 FNYEAQ (reference sequence). J gave up 6 bases and V 6 bases, and 8 bases lay outside the gene matches. CDR3 sequence: CASREGTGHPGELFF. In DNA form, the CDR3 reads TGTGCCAGCAGGGAGGGGACAGGGCACCCCGGGGAGCTGTTTTTT.

V usage is TRBV28 and J usage is TRBJ1-5; no reliable D call. Germline assignment: CDR1 MDHEN and CDR2 SYDVKM. The ends were cut back, 3 bases at V and 3 bases at J, with 9 bases in the middle. The CDR3 is 14 residues long. The CDR3 sequence is CASSFHGLNQPQHF. DNA of the CDR3: TGTGCCAGCAGTTTTCATGGACTCAATCAGCCCCAGCATTTT.

The CDR3 sequence: CASKPEDNSPLHF. Written as DNA, the CDR3 is TGCGCCAGCAAACCAGAGGATAATTCACCCCTCCACTTT. This chain uses TRBV5-1 with TRBJ1-6, with D uncertain. The CDR3 covers 13 residues. With 6 bases removed from V and 5 bases from J, the gap between germline ends came to 9 bases. Looked up from germline, CDR1 is SGHRS and CDR2 is YFSETQ.

This clone was observed a handful of times. Other DNA sequences in the sample encode the same CDR3. V gene TRBV28 combines with J gene TRBJ2-7; TRBD2 aligns across 9 bases. The germline CDR1 and CDR2 sequences are MDHEN and SYDVKM. Trimming at V came to 9 bases and at J to 0 bases, leaving 3 bases not matched to a gene. The CDR3 runs 13 residues. The CDR3 nucleotides read TGTGCCAGTCAGCGGGGGGTCTCCTACGAGCAGTACTTC. This translates into CASQRGVSYEQYF.

V is TRBV7-2 and J is TRBJ2-3; D possibly corresponds to TRBD1 (5 bases). Germline V gene sequence: CDR1 SGHTA, CDR2 FQGNSA. CDR3 size: 14 residues. V shed 5 bases and J shed 1 base, with 10 bases lying between them. CDR3 sequence: CASSTSRGTDTQYF. The DNA of the CDR3 is TGTGCCAGCAGCACCAGCAGGGGCACAGATACGCAGTATTTT.

V and J are TRBV29-1 and TRBJ1-1; no clear D gene. The CDR3 sequence is 13 residues long. Trimming shortened V by 5 bases and J by 3 bases, and 13 bases separated the two germline ends. Germline-derived CDR1 and CDR2 are SQVTM and ANQGSEA. The CDR3 region has the DNA TGCAGCGTTCGCGCGGGAGGGTACACTGAAGCTTTCTTT. This encodes CSVRAGGYTEAFF.

The chain combines TRBV11-3 with TRBJ2-1; tentative D call: TRBD1 (6 bases). The CDR3 is made up of 14 amino acids. The germline V gene encodes CDR1 SGHNT and CDR2 YENEEA. Trimming took 7 bases from V and 5 from J, leaving 15 bases between them. For the CDR3, the DNA is TGTGCCAGCAAGACAGGATCTCTTAACAATGAGCAGTTCTTC. It translates to CASKTGSLNNEQFF.

This clone was observed a few times. This chain joins TRBV6-5 and TRBJ2-5; D possibly corresponds to TRBD2 (5 bases). This CDR3 has 13 residues. Trimming took 2 bases from V and 4 from J, leaving 8 bases between them. Per germline, CDR1 MNHEY and CDR2 SVGAGI. As DNA, the CDR3 is TGTGCCAGCAGTTACATAGAGGGAGAGACCCAGTACTTC. Encoded protein: CASSYIEGETQYF.

The chain has TRBV5-1 and TRBJ2-1, with 8 bases that match TRBD2. CDR3 length: 17 residues. Germline V lookup: CDR1 SGHRS, CDR2 YFSETQ. V was clipped by 2 bases and J by 3 bases; unmatched bases: 10. CDR3 bases: TGCGCCAGCAGCTTAGAAGCGGGGGTGACAGTCTACAATGAGCAGTTCTTC. This translates into CASSLEAGVTVYNEQFF. Complete variable domain (other parts from reference TRBV5-1 and TRBJ2-1): KAGVTQTPRYLIKTRGQQVTLSCSPISGHRSVSWYQQTPGQGLQFLFEYFSETQRNKGNFPGRFSGRQFSNSRSEMNVSTLELGDSALYLCASSLEAGVTVYNEQFFGPGTRLTVL.

The chain couples TRBV13 to TRBJ1-3; D ambiguous. There are 14 residues in the CDR3. Per the germline V gene, CDR1 is PRHDT and CDR2 is FYEKMQ (reference sequence). The V end lost 6 bases, the J end lost 4 bases, and 13 bases lay between the germline ends. This chain's CDR3 is CASRSRRGGNTIYF. The CDR3 DNA is TGTGCCAGCAGGTCCCGTCGAGGCGGAAACACCATATATTTT.

The CDR3 DNA reads as TGTGCCAGCAGTTTCAACCCCCACAGGGGTGGTGAAAAACTGTTTTTT. This gives the protein CASSFNPHRGGEKLFF. The rearrangement links TRBV3-1 (or the pseudogene TRBV3-2) to TRBJ1-4, with 7 bases fitting TRBD1. Germline loops: CDR1 LGHDT, CDR2 YNNKEL (reference sequence). This CDR3 is built from 16 residues. The J segment lost 7 bases and the V segment lost 6 bases, leaving 14 bases of the junction unmatched.

This chain uses TRBV7-3 with TRBJ2-1; D is unresolved. Germline V lookup: CDR1 SGHTA, CDR2 FQGTGA. The CDR3 sequence is 12 residues long. Trimming pared 0 bases from V and 8 bases from J, leaving 5 bases between. CDR3 nucleotides: TGTGCCAGCAGCTTAACTCGCGATGAGCAGTTCTTC. This encodes CASSLTRDEQFF.

The chain couples TRBV29-1 to TRBJ2-1; 8 bases are a match to TRBD1. Germline loops: CDR1 SQVTM, CDR2 ANQGSEA. This CDR3 region has 12 residues. Germline trimming cut 7 bases from V and 7 bases from J; bases unmatched to any gene: 6. This chain's CDR3 is CSGGQGYNEQFF. The CDR3 DNA reads TGCAGCGGAGGACAGGGCTATAATGAGCAGTTCTTC.

V is TRBV2 and J is TRBJ1-4; 10 nucleotides agree with TRBD1. The germline CDR1 and CDR2 sequences are SNHLY and FYNNEI. After removal of 8 bases from V and 8 bases from J, the junction contained 11 bases not matched to a gene. This CDR3 comprises 15 residues. The CDR3 coding sequence is TGTGCCAGCTCCGATCCCGGGACAGGGGTCGAAAAACTGTTTTTT. Translation: CASSDPGTGVEKLFF.

V is TRBV24-1 and J is TRBJ2-1; TRBD2 might be the D (5 bases). The CDR3 consists of 16 residues. V lost 2 bases to trimming and J lost 4 bases, with 14 bases between them. Germline CDR1 and CDR2: KGHDR and SFDVKD. Here the CDR3 DNA reads TGTGCCACCAGTGATTCCAAAATGGGGAGATACAATGAGCAGTTCTTC. Its translation: CATSDSKMGRYNEQFF.

The chain uses TRBV24-1 and TRBJ2-7; a possible D gene is TRBD2 (5 bases). The germline CDR1 and CDR2 sequences are KGHDR and SFDVKD. The V and J ends lost 9 bases and 4 bases respectively, with 15 bases between them. CDR3 length equals 13 residues. CDR3 DNA sequence: TGTGCCACCCATAGACCACCGGGGTACGAGCAGTACTTC. Protein sequence: CATHRPPGYEQYF.